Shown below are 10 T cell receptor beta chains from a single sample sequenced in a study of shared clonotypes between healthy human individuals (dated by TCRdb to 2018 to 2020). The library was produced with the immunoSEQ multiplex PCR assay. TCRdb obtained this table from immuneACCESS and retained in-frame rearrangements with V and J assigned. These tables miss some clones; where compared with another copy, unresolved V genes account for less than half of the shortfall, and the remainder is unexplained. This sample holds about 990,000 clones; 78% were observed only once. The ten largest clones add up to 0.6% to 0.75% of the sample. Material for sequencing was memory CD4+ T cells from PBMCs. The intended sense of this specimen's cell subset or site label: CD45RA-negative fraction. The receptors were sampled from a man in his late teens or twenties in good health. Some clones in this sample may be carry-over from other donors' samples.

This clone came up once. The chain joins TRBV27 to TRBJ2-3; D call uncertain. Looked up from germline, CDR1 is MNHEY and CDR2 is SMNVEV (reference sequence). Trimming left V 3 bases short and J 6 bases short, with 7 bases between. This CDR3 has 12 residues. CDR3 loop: CASSFALDTQYF. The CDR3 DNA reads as TGTGCCAGCAGTTTCGCCCTGGATACGCAGTATTTT.

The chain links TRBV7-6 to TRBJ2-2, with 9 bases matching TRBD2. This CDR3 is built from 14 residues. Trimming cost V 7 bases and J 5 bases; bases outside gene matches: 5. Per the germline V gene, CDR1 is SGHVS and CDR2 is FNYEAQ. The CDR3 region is CASKRTSATGELFF. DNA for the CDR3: TGTGCCAGCAAAAGGACTAGCGCGACCGGGGAGCTGTTTTTT.

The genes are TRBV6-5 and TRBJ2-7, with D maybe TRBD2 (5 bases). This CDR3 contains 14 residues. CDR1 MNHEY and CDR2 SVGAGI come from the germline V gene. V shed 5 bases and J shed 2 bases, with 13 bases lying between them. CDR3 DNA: TGTGCCAGCAGTCGCTCTAGCCTCACCTACGAGCAGTACTTC. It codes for CASSRSSLTYEQYF.

The CDR3 sequence: CASSPAGYNEQFF. The CDR3 DNA reads as TGTGCCAGCAGCCCAGCGGGGTACAATGAGCAGTTCTTC. The V call is TRBV7-6, the J call TRBJ2-1; 7 bases line up with TRBD2. There are 13 residues in the CDR3. The trim removed 5 bases at V and 4 bases at J, leaving 2 bases unmatched. The V gene's germline CDR1 is SGHVS and CDR2 FNYEAQ.

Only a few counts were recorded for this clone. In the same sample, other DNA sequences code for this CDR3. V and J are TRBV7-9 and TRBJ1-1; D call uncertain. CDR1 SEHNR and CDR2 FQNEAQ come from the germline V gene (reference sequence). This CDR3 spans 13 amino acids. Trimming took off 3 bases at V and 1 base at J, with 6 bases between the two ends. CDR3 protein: CASSFRQNTEAFF. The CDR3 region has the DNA TGTGCCAGCAGCTTCAGACAGAACACTGAAGCTTTCTTT.

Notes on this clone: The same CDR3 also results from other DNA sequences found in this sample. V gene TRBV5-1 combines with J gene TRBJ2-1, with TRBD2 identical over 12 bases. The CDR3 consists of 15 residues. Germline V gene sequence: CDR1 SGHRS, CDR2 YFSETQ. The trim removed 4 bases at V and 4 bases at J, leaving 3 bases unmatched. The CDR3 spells CASSLGLAGYNEQFF. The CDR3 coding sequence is TGCGCCAGCAGCCTAGGACTAGCGGGATACAATGAGCAGTTCTTC.

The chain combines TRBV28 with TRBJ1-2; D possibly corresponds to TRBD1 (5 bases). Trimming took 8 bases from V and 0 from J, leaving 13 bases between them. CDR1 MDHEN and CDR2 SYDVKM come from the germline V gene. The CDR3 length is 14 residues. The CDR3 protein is CASGGAVSNYGYTF. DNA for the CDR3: TGTGCCAGCGGCGGGGCAGTCTCTAACTATGGCTACACCTTC.

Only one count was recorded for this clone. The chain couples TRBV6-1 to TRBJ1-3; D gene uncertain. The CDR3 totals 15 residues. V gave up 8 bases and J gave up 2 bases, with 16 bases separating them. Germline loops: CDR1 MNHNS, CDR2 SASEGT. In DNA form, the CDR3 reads TGTGCCAGCTTCTGGACTGATTCACCTGGAAACACCATATATTTT. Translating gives CASFWTDSPGNTIYF.

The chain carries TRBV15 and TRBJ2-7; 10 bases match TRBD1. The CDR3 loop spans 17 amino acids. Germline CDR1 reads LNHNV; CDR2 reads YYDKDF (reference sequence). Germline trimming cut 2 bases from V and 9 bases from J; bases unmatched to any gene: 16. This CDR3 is CATSRTYRDRGRAGQYF. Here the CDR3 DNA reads TGTGCCACCAGCAGAACATACCGGGACAGGGGTCGTGCAGGGCAGTACTTC.

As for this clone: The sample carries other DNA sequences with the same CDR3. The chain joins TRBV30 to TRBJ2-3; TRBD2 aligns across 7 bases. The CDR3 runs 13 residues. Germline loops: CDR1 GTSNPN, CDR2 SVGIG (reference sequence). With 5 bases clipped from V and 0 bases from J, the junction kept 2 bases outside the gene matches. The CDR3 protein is CAWSAGSTDTQYF. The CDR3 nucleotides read TGTGCCTGGTCAGCGGGGAGCACAGATACGCAGTATTTT.